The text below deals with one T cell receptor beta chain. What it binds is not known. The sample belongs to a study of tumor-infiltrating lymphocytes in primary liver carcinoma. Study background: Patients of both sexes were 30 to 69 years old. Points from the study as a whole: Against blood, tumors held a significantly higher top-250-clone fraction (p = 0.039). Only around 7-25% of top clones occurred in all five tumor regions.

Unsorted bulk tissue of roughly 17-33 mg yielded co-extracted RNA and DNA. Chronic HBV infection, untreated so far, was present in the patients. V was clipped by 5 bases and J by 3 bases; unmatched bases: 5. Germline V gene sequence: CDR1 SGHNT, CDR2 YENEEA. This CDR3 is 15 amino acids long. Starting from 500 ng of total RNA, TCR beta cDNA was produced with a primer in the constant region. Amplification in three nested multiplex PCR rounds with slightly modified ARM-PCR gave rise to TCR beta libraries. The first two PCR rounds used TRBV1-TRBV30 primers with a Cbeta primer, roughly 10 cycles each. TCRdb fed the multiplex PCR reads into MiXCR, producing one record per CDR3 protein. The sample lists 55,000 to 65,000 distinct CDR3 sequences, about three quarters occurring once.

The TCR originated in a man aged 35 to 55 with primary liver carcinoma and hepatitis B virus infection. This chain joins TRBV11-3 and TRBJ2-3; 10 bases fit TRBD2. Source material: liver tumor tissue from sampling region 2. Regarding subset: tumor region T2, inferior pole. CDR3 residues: CASSVSGRWTDTQYF. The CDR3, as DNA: TGTGCCAGCAGCGTTAGCGGGAGGTGGACAGATACGCAGTATTTT.